Listed below are T cell receptor beta chains from one sample, sequenced in a study of healthy donors' naive CD4 and CD8 T cells. TCRdb reprocessed the reads via MiXCR and lists one record per CDR3 protein. This sample has approximately 200,000 distinct CDR3 sequences, with 65% to 80% found just once. Material for sequencing was naive CD4+ and CD8+ T cells sorted from blood, pooled from several donors. These receptors were obtained from a pool of human donors in good health; the sample pools cells from several healthy donors. Both conserved end residues are part of each CDR3. The D gene is left open where the match is weak. The size field is filled for only some rows; it gives once, few, many or a size class.

V	J	size	D	DNA	CDR3
TRBV18	TRBJ2-2	NA	NA	TGTGCCAGCTCACCTTGGACAGACACCGGGGAGCTGTTTTTT	CASSPWTDTGELFF
TRBV12-5	TRBJ1-5	NA	NA	TGTGCTAGTGCCCGACAGGATCAGCCCCAGCATTTT	CASARQDQPQHF
TRBV6-5	TRBJ2-1	NA	TRBD2	TGTGCCAGCAGGGGGACTAGCGGGAACTCCTACAATGAGCAGTTCTTC	CASRGTSGNSYNEQFF
TRBV20-1	TRBJ2-3	NA	TRBD2	TGCAGTGCGCCGGGACTAGCGGGATACACAGATACGCAGTATTTT	CSAPGLAGYTDTQYF
TRBV30	TRBJ1-6	NA	NA	TGTGCCTGGAGTCTGTGGACAGAGGGTTCACCCCTCCACTTT	CAWSLWTEGSPLHF
TRBV29-1	TRBJ2-3	NA	TRBD1	TGCAGCGTTGGGACAGGGACAGATACGCAGTATTTT	CSVGTGTDTQYF
TRBV6-6	TRBJ1-3	NA	NA	TGTGCCAGCACCTCGGTAGGAAACACCATATATTTT	CASTSVGNTIYF
TRBV29-1	TRBJ1-1	few	NA	TGCAGCGTTGTGGACAGTGAAGCTTTCTTT	CSVVDSEAFF
TRBV18	TRBJ2-5	NA	TRBD2	TGTGCCAGCTCACGACTGACTAGCGGCATGGAGACCCAGTACTTC	CASSRLTSGMETQYF
TRBV10-3	TRBJ2-7	NA	NA	TGTGCCATCAGCCTAACAGGGTCCTCCTACGAGCAGTACTTC	CAISLTGSSYEQYF
TRBV29-1	TRBJ2-6	NA	NA	TGCAGCGTTGTAGGGGTAGCTAACGGGGCCAACGTCCTGACTTTC	CSVVGVANGANVLTF
TRBV6-2/TRBV6-3	TRBJ2-7	NA	NA	TGTGCCAGCAGTCCGCCCGCTACCTTAAACTACGAGCAGTACTTC	CASSPPATLNYEQYF
TRBV6-5	TRBJ1-6	NA	NA	TGTGCCATCAGTGAGTCTTCCTCACTGTGGCCTTCACCCCTCCACTTT	CAISESSSLWPSPLHF
TRBV27	TRBJ2-7	NA	NA	TGTGCCAGCAGTTTATCTCCCAGAGTCTACGAGCAGTACTTC	CASSLSPRVYEQYF
TRBV29-1	TRBJ2-7	NA	NA	TGCAGCGTTGATGTGGCAGGGACCTACGAGCAGTACTTC	CSVDVAGTYEQYF
TRBV14	TRBJ2-6	NA	TRBD2	TGTGCCAGCAGCCAAGAAACTAGCGGGAGGAAGAGCTCTGGGGCCAACGTCCTGACTTTC	CASSQETSGRKSSGANVLTF
TRBV30	TRBJ1-6	NA	NA	TGTGCCTGGAGTGTCAGAGGGGGTCCACCCCTCCACTTT	CAWSVRGGPPLHF
TRBV4-1	TRBJ1-5	NA	NA	TGCGCCAGCAGCTCGACACTCAACAGGGACTATAGCAATCAGCCCCAGCATTTT	CASSSTLNRDYSNQPQHF
TRBV5-1	TRBJ1-6	few	TRBD1	TGCGCCAGCAGCTTGATTACCGGGACAGCCAATAATTCACCCCTCCACTTT	CASSLITGTANNSPLHF
TRBV29-1	TRBJ2-7	once	NA	TGCAGCGTTCCAGGGGAATTTGGCCACGAGCAGTACTTC	CSVPGEFGHEQYF
TRBV6-1	TRBJ2-1	NA	NA	TGTGCCAGCAGCGGACAGCCGTACAATGAGCAGTTCTTC	CASSGQPYNEQFF
TRBV29-1	TRBJ2-3	few	TRBD2	TGCAGCGTTGGTGTTGTCTCTAGCGGGATGGATACGCAGTGTTTT	CSVGVVSSGMDTQCF
TRBV29-1	TRBJ2-3	NA	TRBD1	TGCAGCGTGGACCGGGACAGGACAATCTTGGGCACAGATACGCAGTATTTT	CSVDRDRTILGTDTQYF
TRBV7-8	TRBJ2-1	few	TRBD2	TGTGCCAGCAGCTTGACTAGCGGGATTTGGTATGAGCAGTTCTTC	CASSLTSGIWYEQFF
TRBV6-2/TRBV6-3	TRBJ2-1	NA	NA	TGTGCCAGCAGTTGGGCGGCGGGCAATGAGCAGTTCTTC	CASSWAAGNEQFF
TRBV13	TRBJ2-4	NA	TRBD2	TGTGCCAGCAGCTTAGCACCTAGCGGGAGGGCCAAAAACATTCAGTACTTC	CASSLAPSGRAKNIQYF
TRBV19	TRBJ1-5	NA	TRBD1	TGTGCCAGTCAGACAGGGAGCAATCAGCCCCAGCATTTT	CASQTGSNQPQHF
TRBV29-1	TRBJ2-5	NA	NA	TGCAGCGTTGGGGGTCGAGAGACCCAGTACTTC	CSVGGRETQYF
TRBV7-2	TRBJ1-1	NA	NA	TGTGCCAGCACCGGGCCCAGTCTCAACACTGAAGCTTTCTTT	CASTGPSLNTEAFF
TRBV6-2/TRBV6-3	TRBJ2-3	NA	NA	TGTGCCAGCATGGCAGATACGCAGTATTTT	CASMADTQYF
TRBV19	TRBJ2-1	NA	TRBD2	TGTGCCAGTAGTATGTTGCCAGGGTTTAGCGGGAGCGGCTTGGTGAACAATGAGCAGTTCTTC	CASSMLPGFSGSGLVNNEQFF
TRBV4-1	TRBJ2-3	NA	NA	TGCGCCAGCAGCCACGAAACAGATACGCAGTATTTT	CASSHETDTQYF
TRBV5-4	TRBJ1-1	NA	NA	TGTGCCAGCAGCACGGGTCTAAAGGGGAAAGCTTTCTTT	CASSTGLKGKAFF
TRBV5-4	TRBJ2-7	NA	NA	TGTGCCAGCAGCTACAAGGACTCCTACGAGCAGTACTTC	CASSYKDSYEQYF
TRBV6-6	TRBJ1-5	NA	NA	TGTGCCAGCAGCCACCTGGTGATCGGGACACTTATGCGGGGCAATCAGCCCCAGCATTTT	CASSHLVIGTLMRGNQPQHF
TRBV29-1	TRBJ1-1	NA	NA	TGCAGCCCTACAGCCGGGCTACAGAACACTGAAGCTTTCTTT	CSPTAGLQNTEAFF
TRBV6-2/TRBV6-3	TRBJ1-5	NA	NA	TGTGCCAGCGGACATCGGGGTCAGCCCCAGCATTTT	CASGHRGQPQHF
TRBV29-1	TRBJ2-1	NA	NA	TGCAGCGTTGGGCCGTTCGCCGATGAGCAGTTCTTC	CSVGPFADEQFF
TRBV30	TRBJ1-2	NA	NA	TGTGCCTGGAGTGGTGGCAGGGTGAACTATGGCTACACCTTC	CAWSGGRVNYGYTF
TRBV5-1	TRBJ2-1	NA	NA	TGCGCCAGCAGCTGGTTCCCAGACCCTTCCTACAATGAGCAGTTCTTC	CASSWFPDPSYNEQFF
TRBV30	TRBJ1-2	NA	NA	TGTGCCTGGAGTCCGGGTTGGCAGGGAATCGACGGCTACACCTTC	CAWSPGWQGIDGYTF
TRBV18	TRBJ2-1	NA	NA	TGTGCCAGCTCTCGCGGGACCCAATACAATGAGCAGTTCTTC	CASSRGTQYNEQFF
TRBV6-5	TRBJ1-5	few	TRBD1	TGTGCCAGCCAGACAGGGGGTTCGAGCAATCAGCCCCAGCATTTT	CASQTGGSSNQPQHF
TRBV29-1	TRBJ2-7	NA	TRBD2	TGCAGCGTTGTATTACTAGCGGGGGCCAACTACGAGCAGTACTTC	CSVVLLAGANYEQYF
TRBV11-2	TRBJ2-7	NA	NA	TGTGCCAGCACCCTCGTATACTCCTACGAGCAGTACTTC	CASTLVYSYEQYF
TRBV29-1	TRBJ1-2	few	NA	TGCAGCGTTGAAGACTGGCCAGGAGATGGCTACACCTTC	CSVEDWPGDGYTF